These 10 T cell receptor beta chains originate from one sample sequenced in a study of naive and memory T cell subsets. Study-wide results and caveats: Possibly reflecting memory cells re-expressing CD45RA, a few larger clonotypes occurred in naive repertoires, especially CD8.

An equimolar mix of two oligonucleotides served as the beta constant-region primer for TRBC1 and TRBC2. Ligated cDNA was amplified by four rounds of PCR with nested alpha and beta constant-region primers and SP2. From the UMI-ligation and nested PCR reads, TCRdb called clonotypes with MiXCR, one entry per CDR3 protein. The sample lists about 150,000 distinct CDR3 sequences; over 20% were seen once. Their antigens remain unidentified. Material: naive CD4+ T cells from blood. The origin of the receptors is a human donor in good health.

This chain uses TRBV20-1 with TRBJ2-1; TRBD2 is a possible D gene (5 bases). Trimming took 6 bases from V and 6 from J, leaving 12 bases between them. The length of the CDR3 is 12 residues. Per germline, CDR1 DFQATT and CDR2 SNEGSKA (reference sequence). The CDR3 protein is CSAPLAFNEQFF. The CDR3, as DNA: TGCAGTGCCCCTCTAGCTTTCAATGAGCAGTTCTTC.

This clonotype appeared many times. This CDR3 is CATSDFPNNEQFF. The CDR3 DNA follows: TGTGCCACCAGTGATTTTCCGAACAATGAGCAGTTCTTC. The chain joins TRBV24-1 to TRBJ2-1; D is unresolved. Germline V CDR1 and CDR2: KGHDR, SFDVKD. The CDR3 totals 13 residues. Trimming took 1 base from V and 5 from J, leaving 5 bases between them.

This sequence joins TRBV27 and TRBJ1-5; 12 bases agree with TRBD1. Trimming removed 1 base from V and 3 bases from J; junction bases left unmatched: 10. The CDR3 is made up of 19 amino acids. Germline V gives CDR1 MNHEY, CDR2 SMNVEV (reference sequence). In DNA form, the CDR3 reads TGTGCCAGCAGTTTATGGGGAGGGGACAGGGGGCAGGTCAATCAGCCCCAGCATTTT. This gives the protein CASSLWGGDRGQVNQPQHF.

The CDR3 spells CASLRRRARNTEAFF. The CDR3 nucleotides are TGTGCCAGCCTCCGTCGCAGGGCCAGAAACACTGAAGCTTTCTTT. The chain employs TRBV3-2 and TRBJ1-1. TRBV3-2 is listed as a pseudogene. CDR3 length: 15 amino acids.

This chain connects TRBV6-5 to TRBJ1-1; D is unresolved. Trimming removed 6 bases from V and 1 base from J, with 6 bases in between. The CDR3 has 12 amino acids. Looked up from germline, CDR1 is MNHEY and CDR2 is SVGAGI. The chain's CDR3 is CASRRGNTEAFF. CDR3 nucleotides: TGTGCCAGCAGGCGGGGGAACACTGAAGCTTTCTTT.

CDR3: CSVDPQGVNYGYTF. For the CDR3, the DNA is TGCAGCGTTGATCCGCAGGGCGTAAACTATGGCTACACCTTC. V and J are TRBV29-1 and TRBJ1-2, with a possible D match to TRBD1 (5 bases). The V end lost 3 bases, the J end lost 2 bases, and 13 bases lay between the germline ends. In germline, CDR1 is SQVTM, CDR2 ANQGSEA. The CDR3 consists of 14 residues.

This sequence joins TRBV6-1 and TRBJ2-5; D might be TRBD1 (6 bases). The V end lost 7 bases, the J end lost 3 bases, and 15 bases lay between the germline ends. The CDR3 runs to 14 residues. CDR1 is MNHNS and CDR2 is SASEGT in the germline V gene. As DNA, the CDR3 is TGTGCCAGCACCCGAGGGACAACCGAAGAGACCCAGTACTTC. Its translation is CASTRGTTEETQYF.

This clonotype has only a few counts. The rearrangement uses TRBV5-1 and TRBJ2-1, with 7 positions matching TRBD2. This CDR3 region has 15 residues. V shed 4 bases and J 2 bases; nucleotides not matched to a gene: 6. From germline, CDR1 is SGHRS and CDR2 YFSETQ. CDR3: CASSPIGTTYNEQFF. Here the CDR3 DNA reads TGCGCCAGCAGCCCGATAGGGACTACCTACAATGAGCAGTTCTTC. Complete variable domain (other parts from reference TRBV5-1 and TRBJ2-1): KAGVTQTPRYLIKTRGQQVTLSCSPISGHRSVSWYQQTPGQGLQFLFEYFSETQRNKGNFPGRFSGRQFSNSRSEMNVSTLELGDSALYLCASSPIGTTYNEQFFGPGTRLTVL.

The chain carries TRBV6-6 and TRBJ2-1; weak D call: TRBD2 (6 bases). This CDR3 region has 15 residues. The germline V gene has CDR1 MNHNY and CDR2 SVGAGI (reference sequence). Trimming cost V 0 bases and J 4 bases, with 10 bases left between them. In nucleotides, the CDR3 is TGTGCCAGCAGTTACTCGGGGGGTACTTACAATGAGCAGTTCTTC. This codes for CASSYSGGTYNEQFF.

J is TRBJ1-4 and V is TRBV27, with a weak D call TRBD1 (5 bases). Germline V gives CDR1 MNHEY, CDR2 SMNVEV (reference sequence). V lost 5 bases and J 0 bases, leaving 16 bases between the germline ends. The CDR3 consists of 17 residues. The CDR3 reads CASSKGSAGATNEKLFF. CDR3 sequence (DNA): TGTGCCAGCAGTAAGGGGTCAGCGGGGGCAACTAATGAAAAACTGTTTTTT.